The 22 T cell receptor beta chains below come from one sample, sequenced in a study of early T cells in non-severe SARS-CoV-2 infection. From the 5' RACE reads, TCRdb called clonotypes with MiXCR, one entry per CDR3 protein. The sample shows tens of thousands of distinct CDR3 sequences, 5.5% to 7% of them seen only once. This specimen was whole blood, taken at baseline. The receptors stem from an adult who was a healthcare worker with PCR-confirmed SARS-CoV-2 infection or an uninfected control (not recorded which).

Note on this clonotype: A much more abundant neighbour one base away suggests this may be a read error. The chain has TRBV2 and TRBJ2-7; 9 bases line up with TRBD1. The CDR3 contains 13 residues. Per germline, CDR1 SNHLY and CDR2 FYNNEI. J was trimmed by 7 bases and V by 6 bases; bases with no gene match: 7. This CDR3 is CASSRDRVVEQYF. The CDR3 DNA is TGTGCCAGCAGCCGGGACAGGGTGGTAGAGCAGTACTTC.

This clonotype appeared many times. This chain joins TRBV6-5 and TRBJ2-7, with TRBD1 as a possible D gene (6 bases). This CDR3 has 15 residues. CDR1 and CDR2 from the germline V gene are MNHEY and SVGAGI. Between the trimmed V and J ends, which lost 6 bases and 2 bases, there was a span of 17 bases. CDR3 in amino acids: CASSATPGTTYEQYF. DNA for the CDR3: TGTGCCAGCAGCGCTACCCCAGGGACAACCTACGAGCAGTACTTC.

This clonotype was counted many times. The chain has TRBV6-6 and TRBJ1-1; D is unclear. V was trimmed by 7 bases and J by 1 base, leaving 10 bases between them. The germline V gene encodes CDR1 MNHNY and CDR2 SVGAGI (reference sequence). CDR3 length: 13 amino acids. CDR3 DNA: TGTGCCAGCACCGTACATTCGAACACTGAAGCTTTCTTT. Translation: CASTVHSNTEAFF.

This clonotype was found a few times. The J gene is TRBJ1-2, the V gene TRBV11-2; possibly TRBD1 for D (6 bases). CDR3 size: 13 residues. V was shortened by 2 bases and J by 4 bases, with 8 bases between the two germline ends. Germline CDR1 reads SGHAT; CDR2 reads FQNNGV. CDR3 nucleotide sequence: TGTGCCAGCAGCTTATGGGGGCTCTATGGCTACACCTTC. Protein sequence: CASSLWGLYGYTF. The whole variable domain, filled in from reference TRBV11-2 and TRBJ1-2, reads EAGVAQSPRYKIIEKRQSVAFWCNPISGHATLYWYQQILGQGPKLLIQFQNNGVVDDSQLPKDRFSAERLKGVDSTLKIQPAKLEDSAVYLCASSLWGLYGYTFGSGTRLTVV.

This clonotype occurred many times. DNA of the CDR3: TGTGCCAGCAGAAGTCCAGGGCAAGAGACCCAGTACTTC. Its translation: CASRSPGQETQYF. This rearrangement joins TRBV7-2 to TRBJ2-5; the D gene is possibly TRBD1 (5 bases). Germline CDR1 reads SGHTA; CDR2 reads FQGNSA. The CDR3 loop spans 13 amino acids. Trimming removed 6 bases at V and 2 bases at J, with 10 bases between.

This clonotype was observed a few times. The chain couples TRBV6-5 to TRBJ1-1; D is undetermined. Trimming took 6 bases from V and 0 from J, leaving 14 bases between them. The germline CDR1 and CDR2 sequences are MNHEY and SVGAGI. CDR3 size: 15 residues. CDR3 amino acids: CASSPPRGMNTEAFF. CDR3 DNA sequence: TGTGCCAGCAGCCCCCCGCGGGGTATGAACACTGAAGCTTTCTTT.

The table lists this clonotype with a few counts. The CDR3 sequence: CSARGRTSDQTQYF. CDR3 nucleotides: TGCAGTGCTAGGGGCCGGACTAGCGACCAGACCCAGTACTTC. The chain joins TRBV20-1 to TRBJ2-5; 9 bases are a match to TRBD2. Germline V lookup: CDR1 DFQATT, CDR2 SNEGSKA (reference sequence). Trimming took 3 bases from V and 6 from J; bases not matched to a gene: 8. This CDR3 is built from 14 residues.

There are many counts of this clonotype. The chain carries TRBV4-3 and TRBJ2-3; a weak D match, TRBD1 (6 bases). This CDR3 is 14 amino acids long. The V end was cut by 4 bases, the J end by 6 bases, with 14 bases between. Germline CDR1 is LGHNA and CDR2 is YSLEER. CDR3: CASSLDTGTDTQYF. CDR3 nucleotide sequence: TGCGCCAGCAGCCTAGATACAGGGACGGATACGCAGTATTTT.

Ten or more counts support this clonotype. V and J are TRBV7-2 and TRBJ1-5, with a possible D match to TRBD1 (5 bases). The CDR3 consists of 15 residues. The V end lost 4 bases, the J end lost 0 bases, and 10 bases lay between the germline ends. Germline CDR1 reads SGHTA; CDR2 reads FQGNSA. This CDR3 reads CASSSVQGSNQPQHF. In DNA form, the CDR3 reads TGTGCCAGCAGCTCCGTTCAGGGTAGCAATCAGCCCCAGCATTTT.

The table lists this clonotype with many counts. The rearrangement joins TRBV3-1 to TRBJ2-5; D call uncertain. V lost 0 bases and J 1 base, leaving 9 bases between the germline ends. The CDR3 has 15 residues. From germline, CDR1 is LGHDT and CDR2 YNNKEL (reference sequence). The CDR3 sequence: CASSQDTTRQETQYF. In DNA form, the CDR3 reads TGTGCCAGCAGCCAAGATACTACCCGCCAAGAGACCCAGTACTTC.

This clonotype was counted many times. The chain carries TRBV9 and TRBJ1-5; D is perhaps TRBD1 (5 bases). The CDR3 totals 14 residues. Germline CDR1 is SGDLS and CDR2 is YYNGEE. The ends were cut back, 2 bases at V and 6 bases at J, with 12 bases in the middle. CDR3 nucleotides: TGTGCCAGCAGCGTGGGGGGTAGTAGTCAGCCCCAGCATTTT. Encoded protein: CASSVGGSSQPQHF. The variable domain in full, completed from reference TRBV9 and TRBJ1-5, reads DSGVTQTPKHLITATGQRVTLRCSPRSGDLSVYWYQQSLDQGLQFLIQYYNGEERAKGNILERFSAQQFPDLHSELNLSSLELGDSALYFCASSVGGSSQPQHFGDGTRLSIL.

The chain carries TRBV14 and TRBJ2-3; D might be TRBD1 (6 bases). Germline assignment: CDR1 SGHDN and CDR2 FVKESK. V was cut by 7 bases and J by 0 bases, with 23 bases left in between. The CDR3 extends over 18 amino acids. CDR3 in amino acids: CASIVPDSQSPSTDTQYF. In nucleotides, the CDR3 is TGTGCCAGCATCGTCCCGGACAGCCAATCCCCGAGCACAGATACGCAGTATTTT.

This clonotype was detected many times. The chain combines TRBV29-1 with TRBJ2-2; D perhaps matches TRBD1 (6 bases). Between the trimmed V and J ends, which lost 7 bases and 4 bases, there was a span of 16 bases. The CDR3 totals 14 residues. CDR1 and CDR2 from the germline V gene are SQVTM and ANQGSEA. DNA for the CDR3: TGCAGCGCCCAAAGGGCAGGGGCCACCGGGGAGCTGTTTTTT. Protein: CSAQRAGATGELFF.

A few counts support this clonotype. CDR3 bases: TGTGCCAGCAGTGAATTGGGACGCCGACTAGCGGGGGGGCAAGATACGCAGTATTTT. Encoded protein: CASSELGRRLAGGQDTQYF. The rearrangement joins TRBV25-1 to TRBJ2-3, with TRBD2 matching 14 bases. Trimming at V came to 1 base and at J to 5 bases, leaving 11 bases not matched to a gene. Looked up from germline, CDR1 is MGHDK and CDR2 is SYGVNS. The CDR3 is made up of 19 amino acids.

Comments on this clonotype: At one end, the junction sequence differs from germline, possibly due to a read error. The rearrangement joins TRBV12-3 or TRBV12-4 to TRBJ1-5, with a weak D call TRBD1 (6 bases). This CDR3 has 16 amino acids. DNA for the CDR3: TGTGCCAGCTGTTTAGCCGGCAGGGGACTAGCGGGAGCCCAGCATTTT. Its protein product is CASCLAGRGLAGAQHF.

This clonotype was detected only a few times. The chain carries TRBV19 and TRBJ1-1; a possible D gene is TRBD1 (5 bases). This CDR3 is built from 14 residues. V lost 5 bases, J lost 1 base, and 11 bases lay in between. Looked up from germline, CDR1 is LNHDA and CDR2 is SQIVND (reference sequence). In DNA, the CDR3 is TGTGCCAGTAGTTTGGGACGGACGAACACTGAAGCTTTCTTT. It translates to CASSLGRTNTEAFF.

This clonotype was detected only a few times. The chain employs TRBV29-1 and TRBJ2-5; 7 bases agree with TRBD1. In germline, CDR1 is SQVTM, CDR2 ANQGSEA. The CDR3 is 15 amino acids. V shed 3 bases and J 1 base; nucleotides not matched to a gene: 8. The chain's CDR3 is CSVDMLDRAQETQYF. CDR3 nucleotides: TGCAGCGTTGATATGCTTGACAGGGCCCAAGAGACCCAGTACTTC.

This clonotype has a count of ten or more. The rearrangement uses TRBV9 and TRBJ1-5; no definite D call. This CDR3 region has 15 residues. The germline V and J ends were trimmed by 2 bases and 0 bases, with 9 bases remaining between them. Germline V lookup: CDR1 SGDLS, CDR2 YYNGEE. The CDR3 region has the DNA TGTGCCAGCAGCGTTGAGCCAACTAGCAATCAGCCCCAGCATTTT. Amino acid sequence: CASSVEPTSNQPQHF.

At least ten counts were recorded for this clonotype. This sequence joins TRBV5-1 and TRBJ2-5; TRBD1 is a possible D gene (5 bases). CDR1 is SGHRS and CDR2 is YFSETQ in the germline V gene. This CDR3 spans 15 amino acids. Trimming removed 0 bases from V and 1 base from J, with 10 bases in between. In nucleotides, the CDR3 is TGCGCCAGCAGCTTGGCGTCAGGGCCCCAAGAGACCCAGTACTTC. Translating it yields CASSLASGPQETQYF.

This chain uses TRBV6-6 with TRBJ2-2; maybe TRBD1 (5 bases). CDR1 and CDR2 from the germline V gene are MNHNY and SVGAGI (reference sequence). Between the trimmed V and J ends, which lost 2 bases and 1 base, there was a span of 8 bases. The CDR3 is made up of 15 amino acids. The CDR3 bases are TGTGCCAGCAGTTACGGGGCCAGGAACACCGGGGAGCTGTTTTTT. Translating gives CASSYGARNTGELFF.

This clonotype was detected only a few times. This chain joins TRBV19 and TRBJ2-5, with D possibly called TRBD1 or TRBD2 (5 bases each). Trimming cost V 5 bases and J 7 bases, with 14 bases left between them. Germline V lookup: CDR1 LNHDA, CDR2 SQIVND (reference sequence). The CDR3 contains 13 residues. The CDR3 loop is CASSPEGIWTQYF. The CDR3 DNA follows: TGTGCCAGTAGTCCCGAGGGGATATGGACCCAGTACTTC.

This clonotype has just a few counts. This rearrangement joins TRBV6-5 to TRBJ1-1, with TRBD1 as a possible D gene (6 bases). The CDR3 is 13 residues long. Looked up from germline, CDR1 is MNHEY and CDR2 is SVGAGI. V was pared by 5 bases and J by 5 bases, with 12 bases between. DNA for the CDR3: TGTGCCAGCAGTCCCCCCCAGGGGACTGAAGCTTTCTTT. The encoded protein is CASSPPQGTEAFF.